This passage covers 5 T cell receptor beta chains from one sample sequenced in a study of read filtering for tumor transcriptome and immune sequencing. The library was built from approximately 400 ng RNA with molecular barcoded adaptors for alpha/delta and beta/gamma chains. TCRdb itself ran the reads through MiXCR, one entry per CDR3 protein. The sample has 35,000 to 55,000 distinct CDR3 sequences; over 9.5% are singletons. The sequenced material came from a population of CD138-negative cells sorted from bone marrow. The receptors originated from a donor at least 40 years old with multiple myeloma.

This clonotype has more than one count but fewer than ten. This may come from a read error, since a much larger clone is one base off. The V gene is TRBV7-2, the J gene TRBJ2-5; D ambiguous. This CDR3 comprises 13 residues. Germline CDR1 reads SGHTA; CDR2 reads FQGNSA. This chain's CDR3 is CASSFSYQEAQYF. The CDR3 DNA reads as TGTGCCAGCAGCTTCTCCTACCAAGAGGCCCAGTACTTC.

This clonotype was observed at least ten times. The chain is built from TRBV3-1 and TRBJ1-5; D gene uncertain. The germline gives CDR1 LGHDT, CDR2 YNNKEL (reference sequence). Trimming took off 2 bases at V and 7 bases at J, with 12 bases between the two ends. The CDR3 contains 14 residues. The CDR3 DNA follows: TGTGCCAGCAGCCAACGTCAGGAGAGGCAGCCCCAGCATTTT. This sequence encodes CASSQRQERQPQHF.

This clonotype was observed many times. This chain uses TRBV7-6 with TRBJ2-1; a possible D gene is TRBD2 (6 bases). Germline V gene lookup returns CDR1 SGHVS and CDR2 FNYEAQ. The CDR3 runs to 16 residues. Trimming took off 5 bases at V and 2 bases at J, with 16 bases between the two ends. The CDR3 loop is CASSPSSLAAYNEQFF. In DNA, the CDR3 is TGTGCCAGCAGCCCATCCAGCTTAGCGGCCTACAATGAGCAGTTCTTC.

On this clonotype itself: This may arise from a read error, as a much more abundant clone is one base away. Lacking the conserved final phenylalanine or tryptophan, this CDR3 likely reflects a read error. This chain joins TRBV7-9 and TRBJ2-5, with 9 bases identical to TRBD2. The germline gives CDR1 SEHNR, CDR2 FQNEAQ (reference sequence). This CDR3 is built from 14 residues. V was pared by 5 bases and J by 7 bases, with 8 bases of the junction left unmatched. CDR3 in amino acids: CASSLGLAMWTQYL. In nucleotides, the CDR3 is TGTGCCAGCAGCCTGGGACTAGCAATGTGGACCCAGTACCTC.

This clonotype was found many times. V usage is TRBV12-3 or TRBV12-4 and J usage is TRBJ2-3; 8 bases agree with TRBD1. Unmatched junction bases numbered 6, after V lost 6 bases and J lost 4 bases. The CDR3 consists of 14 residues. CDR3 loop: CASSSRGLADTQYF. Here the CDR3 DNA reads TGTGCCAGCAGCTCCAGGGGGCTGGCAGATACGCAGTATTTT.